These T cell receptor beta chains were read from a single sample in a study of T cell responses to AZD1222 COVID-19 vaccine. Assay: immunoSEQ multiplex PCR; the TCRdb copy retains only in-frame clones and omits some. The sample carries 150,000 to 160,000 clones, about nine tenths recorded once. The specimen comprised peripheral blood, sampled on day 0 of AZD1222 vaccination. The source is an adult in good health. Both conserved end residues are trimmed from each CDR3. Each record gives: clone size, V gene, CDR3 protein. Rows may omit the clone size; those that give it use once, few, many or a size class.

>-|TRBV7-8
ASSWQPSGFYEQY
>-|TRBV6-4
ASRGQGVDTEAF
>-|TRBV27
ASSATGTGSRPQH
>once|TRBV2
ASSGDRGWETQY
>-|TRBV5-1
ASRPGLAETYEQY
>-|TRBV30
AWRTLLAGGTYEQY
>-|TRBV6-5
ASSYGTSELLDTQY
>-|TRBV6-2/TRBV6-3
ASSNHRRWDTEAF
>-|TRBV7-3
ASSFSWGYEQY
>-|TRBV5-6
ASSRPGTGGMNTEAF
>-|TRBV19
ASSIADEKLF
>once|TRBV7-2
ASTTMGVVTDTQY
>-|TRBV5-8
ASKGQNNSPLH
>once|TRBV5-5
ASSKDGDQPQH
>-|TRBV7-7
ASSLETGSSYEQY
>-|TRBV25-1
ASSELGTGPEKLF
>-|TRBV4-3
ASSQEEAFEQF